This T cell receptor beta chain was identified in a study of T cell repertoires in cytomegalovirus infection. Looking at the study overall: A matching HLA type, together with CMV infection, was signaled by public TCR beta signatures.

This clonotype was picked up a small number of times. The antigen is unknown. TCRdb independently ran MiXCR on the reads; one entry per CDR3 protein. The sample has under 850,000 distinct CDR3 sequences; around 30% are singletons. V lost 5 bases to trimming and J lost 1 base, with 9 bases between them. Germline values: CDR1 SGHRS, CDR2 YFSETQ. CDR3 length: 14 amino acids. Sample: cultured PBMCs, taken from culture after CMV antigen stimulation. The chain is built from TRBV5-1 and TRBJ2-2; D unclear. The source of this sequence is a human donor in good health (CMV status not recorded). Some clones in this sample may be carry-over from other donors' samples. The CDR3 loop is CASRDSQNTGELFF. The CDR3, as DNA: TGCGCCAGCAGGGATAGTCAGAACACCGGGGAGCTGTTTTTT.